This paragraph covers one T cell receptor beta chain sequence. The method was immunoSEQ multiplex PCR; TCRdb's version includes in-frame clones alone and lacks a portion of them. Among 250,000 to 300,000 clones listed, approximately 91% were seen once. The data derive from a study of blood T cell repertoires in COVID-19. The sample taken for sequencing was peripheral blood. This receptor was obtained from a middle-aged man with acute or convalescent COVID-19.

The CDR3 protein is CAISESGVDYEQYF. The CDR3 DNA follows: TGTGCCATCAGTGAGAGCGGGGTCGACTACGAGCAGTACTTC. The chain has TRBV10-3 and TRBJ2-7; 7 bases are shared with TRBD2. This CDR3 comprises 14 residues. Germline V gene data show CDR1 as ENHRY and CDR2 as SYGVKD. J was trimmed by 3 bases and V by 2 bases; bases with no gene match: 4.